The 32 T cell receptor beta chains listed next were all sequenced from one sample in a study of blood T cell repertoires in COVID-19. Repertoires were generated with immunoSEQ multiplex PCR, while TCRdb's copy carries only in-frame clones and drops some. The data contain hundreds of thousands of clones, roughly nine tenths of them singletons. Specimen: PBMCs or T cells enriched from blood (not recorded which). The receptors shown here come from a man aged 18 to 30 who had recovered from COVID-19.

The genes are TRBV23-1 and TRBJ1-6; TRBD1 agrees at 10 bases. TRBV23-1 is placed among ORFs of uncertain function. The J segment lost 8 bases and the V segment lost 2 bases, leaving 15 bases of the junction unmatched. The CDR3 is made up of 19 amino acids. This CDR3 reads CASSQTLGQSGTGDSPLHF. DNA of the CDR3: TGCGCCAGCAGTCAAACCCTGGGACAATCCGGGACAGGGGATTCACCCCTCCACTTT.

The rearrangement links TRBV27 to TRBJ2-3, with D possibly being TRBD2 (5 bases). In germline, CDR1 is MNHEY, CDR2 SMNVEV (reference sequence). This CDR3 has 12 amino acids. Trimming stripped 10 bases from V and 5 bases from J, with 13 bases between. CDR3 sequence (DNA): TGTGCCACCGGGAACTCGGGAGATACGCAGTATTTT. It translates to CATGNSGDTQYF.

The chain is built from TRBV9 and TRBJ2-1, with 9 bases lining up with TRBD1. Germline V gene data show CDR1 as SGDLS and CDR2 as YYNGEE. J was trimmed by 6 bases and V by 4 bases; bases with no gene match: 8. The CDR3 covers 15 residues. The CDR3 DNA reads as TGTGCCAGCAGCCCCGGGGACAGGGTTCGCAATGAGCAGTTCTTC. Its translation is CASSPGDRVRNEQFF.

This chain connects TRBV10-1 to TRBJ1-3; 9 bases are a match to TRBD1. This CDR3 is built from 14 residues. The J segment lost 5 bases and the V segment lost 9 bases, leaving 8 bases of the junction unmatched. Germline V gene sequence: CDR1 WNHNN, CDR2 SYGVQD (reference sequence). For the CDR3, the DNA is TGCGCCAGTACGGACAGGGGATGTAGAAACACCATATATTTT. Protein product: CASTDRGCRNTIYF.

V and J are TRBV18 and TRBJ1-1; 10 bases match TRBD1. Germline CDR1 KGHSH, CDR2 LQKENI. CDR3 length: 15 residues. V shed 1 base and J 3 bases; nucleotides not matched to a gene: 2. DNA for the CDR3: TGTGCCAGCTCACCACGCGGACAGGGGGACACTGAAGCTTTCTTT. The encoded protein is CASSPRGQGDTEAFF. Full variable domain (rest looked up from reference TRBV18 and TRBJ1-1): NAGVMQNPRHLVRRRGQEARLRCSPMKGHSHVYWYRQLPEEGLKFMVYLQKENIIDESGMPKERFSAEFPKEGPSILRIQQVVRGDSAAYFCASSPRGQGDTEAFFGQGTRLTVV.

This chain connects TRBV27 to TRBJ1-2; the match to TRBD1 covers 7 bases. This CDR3 has 17 residues. Trimming took 0 bases from V and 6 from J; bases not matched to a gene: 13. Germline loops: CDR1 MNHEY, CDR2 SMNVEV (reference sequence). CDR3 loop: CASSLSVTGSTPHGYTF. The DNA of the CDR3 is TGTGCCAGCAGTTTATCGGTGACAGGGAGCACCCCCCATGGCTACACCTTC.

This chain links TRBV7-9 with TRBJ2-5, with 10 nucleotides matching TRBD1. Germline V gives CDR1 SEHNR, CDR2 FQNEAQ (reference sequence). The V segment lost 5 bases and the J segment 5 bases; nucleotides outside the gene matches: 5. CDR3 length: 14 residues. The CDR3 protein is CASSQGQGWETQYF. The CDR3 nucleotides read TGTGCCAGCAGCCAGGGACAGGGGTGGGAGACCCAGTACTTC. The variable domain in full, with the rest retrieved from reference TRBV7-9 and TRBJ2-5, is DTGVSQNPRHKITKRGQNVTFRCDPISEHNRLYWYRQTLGQGPEFLTYFQNEAQLEKSRLLSDRFSAERPKGSFSTLEIQRTEQGDSAMYLCASSQGQGWETQYFGPGTRLLVL.

The gene calls are TRBV12-3 or TRBV12-4 and TRBJ1-2; D remains ambiguous. V was trimmed by 6 bases and J by 6 bases, leaving 8 bases between them. There are 11 residues in the CDR3. CDR3 residues: CASSPIDGYTF. The CDR3 DNA reads as TGTGCCAGCAGCCCCATAGATGGCTACACCTTC.

The chain joins TRBV7-9 to TRBJ1-3; D unresolved. Germline-derived CDR1 and CDR2 are SEHNR and FQNEAQ (reference sequence). The V and J ends lost 5 bases and 0 bases respectively, with 5 bases between them. There are 13 residues in the CDR3. The CDR3 protein is CASSQASGNTIYF. DNA of the CDR3: TGTGCCAGCAGCCAGGCCTCTGGAAACACCATATATTTT.

V and J are TRBV3-1 (or the pseudogene TRBV3-2) and TRBJ1-5, with 7 bases aligning to TRBD1. The V gene's germline CDR1 is LGHDT and CDR2 YNNKEL (reference sequence). This CDR3 comprises 14 residues. V lost 5 bases and J lost 4; bases outside the gene matches: 5. The CDR3: CASSFAGGNQPQHF. The DNA of the CDR3 is TGTGCCAGCAGCTTTGCAGGGGGGAATCAGCCCCAGCATTTT.

The chain carries TRBV29-1 and TRBJ2-7; 8 bases agree with TRBD2. With 4 bases clipped from V and 2 bases from J, the junction kept 10 bases outside the gene matches. Germline-derived CDR1 and CDR2 are SQVTM and ANQGSEA. The CDR3 length is 15 residues. DNA of the CDR3: TGCAGCGTTGCGGGAGGGCAAGGAGGGGCCTACGAGCAGTACTTC. Its protein product is CSVAGGQGGAYEQYF.

CDR3 sequence reads: CASSHRQGSSYNEQFF. CDR3 bases: TGCGCCAGCAGCCACCGACAGGGCAGCTCCTACAATGAGCAGTTCTTC. The chain is built from TRBV4-1 and TRBJ2-1; 7 nucleotides align to TRBD1. In germline, CDR1 is MGHRA, CDR2 YSYEKL. This CDR3 is 16 amino acids long. J lost 0 bases, V lost 3 bases, and 5 bases had no gene match.

V usage is TRBV11-2 and J usage is TRBJ2-5, with TRBD2 as a possible D gene (7 bases). CDR1 is SGHAT, CDR2 FQNNGV, per germline. The CDR3 is 18 amino acids. Trimming took 2 bases from V and 2 from J, leaving 21 bases between them. The CDR3 is CASSLSGGHILTQETQYF. In DNA, the CDR3 is TGTGCCAGCAGCTTATCGGGGGGCCACATTTTAACGCAAGAGACCCAGTACTTC.

The genes are TRBV7-9 and TRBJ1-1; 7 positions agree with TRBD1. V was pared by 6 bases and J by 5 bases, with 9 bases of the junction left unmatched. The germline gives CDR1 SEHNR, CDR2 FQNEAQ (reference sequence). CDR3 length: 14 residues. CDR3 in DNA: TGTGCCAGCAGTCTCCAACAGGGGAAGACTGAAGCTTTCTTT. This encodes CASSLQQGKTEAFF.

This chain links TRBV12-5 with TRBJ1-1, with D tentatively TRBD1 (6 bases). This CDR3 has 16 residues. The V gene's germline CDR1 is LGHNT and CDR2 FRNRAP. Deletions cut 0 bases from V and 6 bases from J, with 17 bases between. CDR3 bases: TGTGCTAGTGGTTTGGTTTCTCATAGCACAGGGCCTGAAGCTTTCTTT. Amino acid sequence: CASGLVSHSTGPEAFF.

This chain links TRBV4-3 with TRBJ2-2, with unresolved D. Trimming took 4 bases from V and 2 from J, leaving 11 bases between them. CDR1 is LGHNA, CDR2 YSLEER, per germline. The CDR3 totals 15 residues. DNA of the CDR3: TGCGCCAGCAGCCCCGGCGGCGCAAACACCGGGGAGCTGTTTTTT. It is translated as CASSPGGANTGELFF.

The J gene is TRBJ1-2, the V gene TRBV27, with 9 bases aligning to TRBD1. Germline V gene sequence: CDR1 MNHEY, CDR2 SMNVEV (reference sequence). V was pared by 5 bases and J by 4 bases, with 5 bases of the junction left unmatched. The CDR3 is made up of 14 amino acids. The CDR3 DNA sequence: TGTGCCAGCAGTCCAGGGACAGGGAGCTATGGCTACACCTTC. It specifies CASSPGTGSYGYTF.

J is TRBJ1-6 and V is TRBV18; 9 bases map to TRBD1. The CDR3 is made up of 15 amino acids. After removal of 6 bases from V and 7 bases from J, the junction contained 7 bases not matched to a gene. Looked up from germline, CDR1 is KGHSH and CDR2 is LQKENI. CDR3 residues: CASSPDRGLNSPLHF. The CDR3 DNA is TGTGCCAGCTCCCCGGACAGGGGATTAAATTCACCCCTCCACTTT.

On this clone itself: Other DNA variants within this sample encode the same CDR3. This sequence joins TRBV25-1 and TRBJ1-2, with D unresolved. V was pared by 2 bases and J by 3 bases, with 7 bases between. Germline-derived CDR1 and CDR2 are MGHDK and SYGVNS. This CDR3 spans 13 amino acids. CDR3 sequence (DNA): TGTGCCAGCAGTGAACCGGGTGACTATGGCTACACCTTC. Protein sequence: CASSEPGDYGYTF.

The chain has TRBV11-2 and TRBJ1-2; 7 bases agree with TRBD1. The V gene's germline CDR1 is SGHAT and CDR2 FQNNGV. Trimming cost V 1 base and J 1 base; bases outside gene matches: 3. The length of the CDR3 is 15 residues. DNA for the CDR3: TGTGCCAGCAGCTTAGCCGCAGGGGGTAACTATGGCTACACCTTC. This codes for CASSLAAGGNYGYTF.

This clone was seen more than once but under ten times. This chain connects TRBV5-1 to TRBJ2-4, with D possibly being TRBD2 (7 bases). Germline CDR1 reads SGHRS; CDR2 reads YFSETQ. This CDR3 comprises 13 residues. V was shortened by 4 bases and J by 8 bases, with 13 bases between the two germline ends. The CDR3 coding sequence is TGCGCCAGCAGCCTAGGGGGAGGGGACATTCAGTACTTC. Translation gives CASSLGGGDIQYF. Full variable domain (remainder filled in from reference TRBV5-1 and TRBJ2-4): KAGVTQTPRYLIKTRGQQVTLSCSPISGHRSVSWYQQTPGQGLQFLFEYFSETQRNKGNFPGRFSGRQFSNSRSEMNVSTLELGDSALYLCASSLGGGDIQYFGAGTRLSVL.

The rearrangement joins TRBV10-1 to TRBJ1-3; no clear D. Trimming took off 3 bases at V and 3 bases at J, with 9 bases between the two ends. Germline CDR1 WNHNN, CDR2 SYGVQD (reference sequence). CDR3 size: 14 residues. CDR3 in amino acids: CASSDDGSGNTIYF. CDR3 nucleotides: TGCGCCAGCAGTGATGACGGGAGTGGAAACACCATATATTTT.

This clone was seen only once. The chain is built from TRBV30 and TRBJ1-4; D ambiguous. This CDR3 is 15 amino acids long. The germline V gene has CDR1 GTSNPN and CDR2 SVGIG (reference sequence). Trimming stripped 1 base from V and 3 bases from J, with 12 bases between. The CDR3 reads CAWSAQIVSNEKLFF. For the CDR3, the DNA is TGTGCCTGGAGTGCTCAGATCGTGTCTAATGAAAAACTGTTTTTT.

The chain uses TRBV9 and TRBJ2-7; tentatively, D is TRBD2 (5 bases). V shed 4 bases and J shed 6 bases, with 17 bases lying between them. There are 14 residues in the CDR3. Germline V CDR1 and CDR2: SGDLS, YYNGEE. In DNA form, the CDR3 reads TGTGCCAGCAGCCCTAGCCTGGTTATCGGCGAGCAGTACTTC. This translates into CASSPSLVIGEQYF.

V is TRBV5-5 and J is TRBJ1-6; TRBD1 matches 8 bases. Trimming at V came to 0 bases and at J to 8 bases, leaving 7 bases not matched to a gene. The CDR3 runs to 16 residues. Germline-derived CDR1 and CDR2 are SGHKS and YYEKEE (reference sequence). The CDR3 spells CASSLASQGAYSPLHF. The CDR3 DNA reads as TGTGCCAGCAGCTTGGCATCCCAGGGGGCATATTCACCCCTCCACTTT.

This chain connects TRBV19 to TRBJ1-2; maybe TRBD1 (5 bases). Trimming took off 0 bases at V and 2 bases at J, with 10 bases between the two ends. The CDR3 has 15 residues. Germline V CDR1 and CDR2: LNHDA, SQIVND (reference sequence). As DNA, the CDR3 is TGTGCCAGTAGTATAGATCTGAAGGGGAACTATGGCTACACCTTC. It specifies CASSIDLKGNYGYTF.

The chain carries TRBV4-2 and TRBJ1-3; D is unclear. The V end was cut by 1 base, the J end by 0 bases, with 13 bases between. From germline, CDR1 is LGHNA and CDR2 YNFKEQ. This CDR3 is built from 17 residues. CDR3 sequence: CASSQVIYESSGNTIYF. CDR3 bases: TGTGCCAGCAGCCAAGTGATATACGAGAGCTCTGGAAACACCATATATTTT.

The V gene is TRBV4-1, the J gene TRBJ2-5; the match to TRBD1 covers 7 bases. V dropped 0 bases and J dropped 1; count of bases not matched to a gene: 14. CDR3 size: 19 residues. CDR1 is MGHRA and CDR2 is YSYEKL in the germline V gene. The CDR3 nucleotides read TGCGCCAGCAGCCAAGATAAATCTCTAGGGGGCGGTAGCCAAGAGACCCAGTACTTC. This gives the protein CASSQDKSLGGGSQETQYF.

A few counts support this clone. This rearrangement joins TRBV2 to TRBJ2-7; tentatively, D is TRBD2 (6 bases). Germline V gene sequence: CDR1 SNHLY, CDR2 FYNNEI. The V gene lost 1 base and the J gene lost 3 bases, with 7 bases spanning the gap. The CDR3 contains 13 residues. The CDR3 coding sequence is TGTGCCAGCAGTGAAGGCGGGGTCTACGAGCAGTACTTC. Translated: CASSEGGVYEQYF.

This clone was seen only once. This rearrangement joins TRBV6-5 to TRBJ2-1; D is possibly TRBD1 (6 bases). The V end was cut by 7 bases, the J end by 4 bases, with 17 bases between. The CDR3 sequence is 15 residues long. In germline, CDR1 is MNHEY, CDR2 SVGAGI. CDR3 region: CASIKSGRGYNEQFF. The CDR3, as DNA: TGTGCCAGCATTAAATCCGGCAGGGGTTACAATGAGCAGTTCTTC.

This chain links TRBV19 with TRBJ1-5; possibly TRBD1 for D (5 bases). V was shortened by 7 bases and J by 6 bases, with 16 bases between the two germline ends. The CDR3 sequence is 14 residues long. Germline CDR1 and CDR2: LNHDA and SQIVND (reference sequence). The DNA for the CDR3 is TGTGCCAGTACCAATGGGGGGTCCGGTCAGCCCCAGCATTTT. This gives the protein CASTNGGSGQPQHF.

V and J are TRBV28 and TRBJ1-2, with 7 nucleotides matching TRBD1. Germline V lookup: CDR1 MDHEN, CDR2 SYDVKM. The junction had 13 bases not matched to a gene; V was cut back by 5 bases and J by 4 bases. The CDR3 sequence is 16 residues long. CDR3 DNA: TGTGCCAGCAGTCGTCCCCCGGGACAGACCCCCTATGGCTACACCTTC. This codes for CASSRPPGQTPYGYTF.